What follows are 22 T cell receptor beta chains derived from one specimen sequenced in a study of T-cell reconstitution after alpha-beta-depleted transplantation in children. The TCRbeta library was prepared with unique molecular identifiers. Each CDR3 protein gets one entry after TCRdb re-called the PCR reads with MiXCR. The sample has roughly 200,000 distinct CDR3 sequences; roughly 15% are singletons. Sample: PBMCs from the stem cell graft donor, taken from the stem cell graft. All receptors derive from a human donor who donated a stem cell graft to a child with acute lymphoblastic leukemia.

This clonotype occurred many times. The chain carries TRBV6-6 and TRBJ2-1; D ambiguous. The germline V gene has CDR1 MNHNY and CDR2 SVGAGI (reference sequence). The CDR3 is made up of 12 amino acids. Trimming cost V 5 bases and J 6 bases, with 8 bases left between them. The CDR3 DNA reads TGTGCCAGCAGTCCCCTGTCCAATGAGCAGTTCTTC. Translation: CASSPLSNEQFF.

The chain links TRBV19 to TRBJ2-1; the D call may be TRBD1 or TRBD2 (5 bases each). The V gene's germline CDR1 is LNHDA and CDR2 SQIVND (reference sequence). The CDR3 totals 15 residues. Trimming took off 5 bases at V and 0 bases at J, with 11 bases between the two ends. CDR3 loop: CASSGGFSSYNEQFF. CDR3 DNA: TGTGCCAGTAGTGGGGGTTTTAGCTCCTACAATGAGCAGTTCTTC.

This clonotype has at least ten counts. The V gene is TRBV7-7, the J gene TRBJ2-5; weak D call: TRBD2 (6 bases). Germline CDR1 SSHAT, CDR2 FNYEAQ (reference sequence). The ends were cut back, 3 bases at V and 2 bases at J, with 13 bases in the middle. This CDR3 is built from 15 residues. The CDR3 region has the DNA TGTGCCAGCAGCTTGGGAGGAGGGGCACAAGAGACCCAGTACTTC. It specifies CASSLGGGAQETQYF.

At least ten counts were recorded for this clonotype. The chain employs TRBV20-1 and TRBJ2-1, with 11 bases fitting TRBD1. Looked up from germline, CDR1 is DFQATT and CDR2 is SNEGSKA (reference sequence). This CDR3 is 14 amino acids long. With 2 bases clipped from V and 8 bases from J, the junction kept 5 bases outside the gene matches. The CDR3 spells CSARPGQGGDEQFF. For the CDR3, the DNA is TGCAGTGCTAGACCGGGACAGGGGGGGGATGAGCAGTTCTTC.

The chain combines TRBV24-1 with TRBJ2-5, with TRBD1 matching over 7 bases. The germline V gene encodes CDR1 KGHDR and CDR2 SFDVKD. V lost 3 bases to trimming and J lost 5 bases; unmatched junction nucleotides: 5. This CDR3 has 14 amino acids. DNA for the CDR3: TGTGCCACCAGTGATAACAGGGGAAAGGAGACCCAGTACTTC. As protein: CATSDNRGKETQYF.

This clonotype was seen repeatedly, ten times or more. The J gene is TRBJ2-7, the V gene TRBV7-9; the match to TRBD2 covers 12 bases. This CDR3 is built from 15 residues. Germline CDR1 reads SEHNR; CDR2 reads FQNEAQ (reference sequence). V shed 3 bases, J shed 3 bases, and the junction held 3 bases outside the gene matches. CDR3 amino acids: CASSFLAGGVYEQYF. The CDR3 nucleotides are TGTGCCAGCAGCTTCCTAGCGGGAGGGGTCTACGAGCAGTACTTC. Full variable domain (rest looked up from reference TRBV7-9 and TRBJ2-7): DTGVSQNPRHKITKRGQNVTFRCDPISEHNRLYWYRQTLGQGPEFLTYFQNEAQLEKSRLLSDRFSAERPKGSFSTLEIQRTEQGDSAMYLCASSFLAGGVYEQYFGPGTRLTVT.

This clonotype has ten or more counts. The chain combines TRBV29-1 with TRBJ2-1; 7 positions agree with TRBD1. Looked up from germline, CDR1 is SQVTM and CDR2 is ANQGSEA. V lost 5 bases to trimming and J lost 0 bases; unmatched junction nucleotides: 7. The CDR3 length is 15 residues. CDR3 coding DNA: TGCAGCGTTCCAAGGGGGCGGATCTCCTACAATGAGCAGTTCTTC. It encodes CSVPRGRISYNEQFF.

This clonotype was counted at least ten times. The V gene is TRBV25-1, the J gene TRBJ2-5; no reliable D call. The germline V gene encodes CDR1 MGHDK and CDR2 SYGVNS. Trimming took off 3 bases at V and 7 bases at J, with 18 bases between the two ends. The CDR3 length is 15 residues. CDR3 DNA: TGTGCCAGCAGTGATAGTGCAGGCTACCTCGGGACCCAGTACTTC. It yields the protein CASSDSAGYLGTQYF. The complete variable domain, with remaining parts taken from reference TRBV25-1 and TRBJ2-5, reads EADIYQTPRYLVIGTGKKITLECSQTMGHDKMYWYQQDPGMELHLIHYSYGVNSTEKGDLSSESTVSRIRTEHFPLTLESARPSHTSQYLCASSDSAGYLGTQYFGPGTRLLVL.

This clonotype appeared a few times. V is TRBV29-1 and J is TRBJ2-5; D not certain. The germline gives CDR1 SQVTM, CDR2 ANQGSEA. This CDR3 contains 11 residues. V lost 7 bases to trimming and J lost 4 bases, with 10 bases between them. The CDR3 region has the DNA TGCAGCGAGATTACAACAGAGACCCAGTACTTC. Residues: CSEITTETQYF.

This clonotype was found many times. This chain joins TRBV5-5 and TRBJ2-1, with 11 nucleotides matching TRBD2. The V segment lost 3 bases and the J segment 10 bases; nucleotides outside the gene matches: 9. This CDR3 has 15 residues. Germline CDR1 reads SGHKS; CDR2 reads YYEKEE (reference sequence). The chain's CDR3 is CASSSPVASGREQFF. CDR3 DNA: TGTGCCAGCAGCTCCCCCGTGGCTAGCGGGAGGGAGCAGTTCTTC.

Ten or more counts support this clonotype. This sequence joins TRBV29-1 and TRBJ1-2; a possible D gene is TRBD1 (5 bases). This CDR3 is built from 14 residues. The V end was cut by 2 bases, the J end by 8 bases, with 18 bases between. From germline, CDR1 is SQVTM and CDR2 ANQGSEA. Here the CDR3 reads CSVESGPGGFGYTF. The CDR3, as DNA: TGCAGCGTTGAATCGGGACCTGGTGGCTTCGGCTACACCTTC. The entire variable domain, with the rest obtained from reference TRBV29-1 and TRBJ1-2, is as follows: SAVISQKPSRDICQRGTSLTIQCQVDSQVTMMFWYRQQPGQSLTLIATANQGSEATYESGFVIDKFPISRPNLTFSTLTVSNMSPEDSSIYLCSVESGPGGFGYTFGSGTRLTVV.

This clonotype has a count of ten or more. The V and J genes are TRBV11-2 and TRBJ2-1; D possibly matches TRBD1 or TRBD2 (5 bases each). V lost 4 bases, J lost 5 bases, and 15 bases lay in between. The CDR3 runs 15 residues. Germline V gene lookup returns CDR1 SGHAT and CDR2 FQNNGV. The DNA for the CDR3 is TGTGCCAGCAGCTCCCGGGACCCCCGTGACAATGAGCAGTTCTTC. Translation: CASSSRDPRDNEQFF.

This clonotype was recorded many times. The V call is TRBV7-9, the J call TRBJ2-1; D remains ambiguous. V was shortened by 8 bases and J by 2 bases, with 4 bases between the two germline ends. Germline V gives CDR1 SEHNR, CDR2 FQNEAQ (reference sequence). The CDR3 sequence is 11 residues long. The CDR3 sequence: CASGAYNEQFF. The CDR3 DNA reads TGTGCCAGCGGGGCCTACAATGAGCAGTTCTTC.

The chain employs TRBV12-3 or TRBV12-4 and TRBJ2-3, with TRBD1 as a possible D gene (7 bases). CDR3 size: 18 residues. With 3 bases removed from V and 6 bases from J, the gap between germline ends came to 25 bases. CDR3 residues: CASSFFLGGGASADTQYF. CDR3 in DNA: TGTGCCAGCAGTTTTTTTCTCGGAGGGGGCGCGTCGGCGGATACGCAGTATTTT.

This clonotype was detected ten times or more. The rearrangement links TRBV29-1 to TRBJ2-7; TRBD1 agrees at 10 bases. Germline CDR1 SQVTM, CDR2 ANQGSEA. This CDR3 has 13 residues. V gave up 6 bases and J gave up 5 bases; unmatched junction bases: 7. The CDR3 here is CSVTGQGLDEQYF. The CDR3 DNA follows: TGCAGCGTAACGGGACAGGGGCTGGACGAGCAGTACTTC.

This clonotype was counted at least ten times. The rearrangement joins TRBV6-1 to TRBJ1-1; TRBD1 aligns across 11 bases. This CDR3 has 15 residues. The J segment lost 1 base and the V segment lost 6 bases, leaving 4 bases of the junction unmatched. Germline V CDR1 and CDR2: MNHNS, SASEGT. CDR3 amino acids: CASSPDRGQNTEAFF. The DNA of the CDR3 is TGTGCCAGCAGCCCGGACAGGGGGCAGAACACTGAAGCTTTCTTT.

This clonotype was detected ten times or more. The chain recombines TRBV5-1 with TRBJ2-1, with 9 bases aligning to TRBD2. J gave up 8 bases and V 5 bases, and 11 bases lay outside the gene matches. Germline CDR1 and CDR2: SGHRS and YFSETQ. This CDR3 has 15 residues. For the CDR3, the DNA is TGCGCCAGCAGGGATAGCGGGAGAGCCTGGGATGAGCAGTTCTTC. Translation gives CASRDSGRAWDEQFF.

Here the CDR3 DNA reads TGTGCCTGGAGTGTCCACGGCAATCAGCCCCAGCATTTT. It encodes CAWSVHGNQPQHF. V is TRBV30 and J is TRBJ1-5, with no clear D. Trimming stripped 0 bases from V and 2 bases from J, with 5 bases between. Germline values: CDR1 GTSNPN, CDR2 SVGIG (reference sequence). CDR3 length equals 13 residues.

This clonotype was counted at least ten times. The chain links TRBV20-1 to TRBJ2-3; 8 bases map to TRBD2. The CDR3 sequence is 15 residues long. Trimming removed 3 bases from V and 3 bases from J; junction bases left unmatched: 8. Germline V CDR1 and CDR2: DFQATT, SNEGSKA (reference sequence). CDR3 nucleotides: TGCAGTGCTAGCGACGGGAGGGCCATGACAGATACGCAGTATTTT. Amino acids: CSASDGRAMTDTQYF.

This clonotype showed up many times. The chain uses TRBV5-1 and TRBJ2-7; possibly TRBD2 for D (6 bases). Trimming left V 4 bases short and J 6 bases short, with 14 bases between. This CDR3 has 13 residues. Germline CDR1 and CDR2: SGHRS and YFSETQ. The CDR3 loop reads CASSVEEGGEQYF. The CDR3 DNA follows: TGCGCCAGCAGCGTGGAGGAGGGAGGCGAGCAGTACTTC.

Many counts were recorded for this clonotype. The V and J genes are TRBV6-2 or TRBV6-3 and TRBJ2-3; TRBD1 matches 7 bases. Looked up from germline, CDR1 is MNHEY and CDR2 is SVGEGT. There are 16 residues in the CDR3. V was pared by 5 bases and J by 2 bases, with 10 bases of the junction left unmatched. As DNA, the CDR3 is TGTGCCAGCAGTCCCCGGACAGGACAATACACAGATACGCAGTATTTT. It specifies CASSPRTGQYTDTQYF.

This clonotype was observed at least ten times. V usage is TRBV4-1 and J usage is TRBJ2-1; tentatively, D is TRBD2 (6 bases). Germline V gene lookup returns CDR1 MGHRA and CDR2 YSYEKL. The CDR3 has 16 amino acids. With 0 bases removed from V and 2 bases from J, the gap between germline ends came to 11 bases. CDR3 bases: TGCGCCAGCAGCCAAGATAGAGTAGCGGCCTACAATGAGCAGTTCTTC. Translating gives CASSQDRVAAYNEQFF.